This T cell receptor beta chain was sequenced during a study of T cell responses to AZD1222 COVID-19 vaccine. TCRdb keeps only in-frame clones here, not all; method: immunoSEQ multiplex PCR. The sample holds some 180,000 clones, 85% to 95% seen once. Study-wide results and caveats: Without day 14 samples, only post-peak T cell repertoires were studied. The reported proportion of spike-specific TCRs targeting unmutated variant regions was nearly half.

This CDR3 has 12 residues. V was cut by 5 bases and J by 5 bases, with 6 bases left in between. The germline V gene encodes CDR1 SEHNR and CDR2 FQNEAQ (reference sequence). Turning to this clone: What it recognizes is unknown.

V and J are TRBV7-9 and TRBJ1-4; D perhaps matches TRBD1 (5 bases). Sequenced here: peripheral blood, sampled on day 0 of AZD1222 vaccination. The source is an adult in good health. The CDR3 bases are TGTGCCAGCAGCCGGGACAATGAAAAACTGTTTTTT. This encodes CASSRDNEKLFF.